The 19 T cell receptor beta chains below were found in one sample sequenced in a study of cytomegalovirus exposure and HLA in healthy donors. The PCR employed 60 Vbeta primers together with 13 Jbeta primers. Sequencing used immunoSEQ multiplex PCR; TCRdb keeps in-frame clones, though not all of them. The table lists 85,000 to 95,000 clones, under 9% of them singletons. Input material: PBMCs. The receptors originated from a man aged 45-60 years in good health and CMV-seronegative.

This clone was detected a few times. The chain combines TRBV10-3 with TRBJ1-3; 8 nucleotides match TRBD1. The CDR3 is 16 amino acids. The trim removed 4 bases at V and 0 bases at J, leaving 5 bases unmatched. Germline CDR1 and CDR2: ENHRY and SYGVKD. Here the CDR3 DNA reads TGTGCCATCAGTGGGGGACAGGTTCGCTCTGGAAACACCATATATTTT. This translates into CAISGGQVRSGNTIYF.

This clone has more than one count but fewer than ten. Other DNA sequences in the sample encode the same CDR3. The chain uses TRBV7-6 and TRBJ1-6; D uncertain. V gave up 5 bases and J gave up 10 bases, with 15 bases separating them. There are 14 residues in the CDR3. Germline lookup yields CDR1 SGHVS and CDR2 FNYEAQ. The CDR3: CASSLLSLGSPLHF. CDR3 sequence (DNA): TGTGCCAGCAGCCTCCTCTCACTAGGCTCACCCCTCCACTTT.

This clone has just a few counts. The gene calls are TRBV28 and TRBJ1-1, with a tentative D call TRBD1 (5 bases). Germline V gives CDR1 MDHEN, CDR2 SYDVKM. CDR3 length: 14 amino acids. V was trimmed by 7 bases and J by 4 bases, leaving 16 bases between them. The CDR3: CASKRGGVGTEAFF. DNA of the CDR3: TGTGCCAGCAAAAGGGGCGGGGTAGGCACTGAAGCTTTCTTT.

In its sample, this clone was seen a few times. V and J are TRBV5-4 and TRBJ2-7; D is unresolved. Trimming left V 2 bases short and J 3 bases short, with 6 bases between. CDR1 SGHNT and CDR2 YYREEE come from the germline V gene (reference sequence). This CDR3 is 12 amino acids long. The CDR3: CASSLLGYEQYF. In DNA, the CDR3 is TGTGCCAGCAGCTTACTTGGCTACGAGCAGTACTTC.

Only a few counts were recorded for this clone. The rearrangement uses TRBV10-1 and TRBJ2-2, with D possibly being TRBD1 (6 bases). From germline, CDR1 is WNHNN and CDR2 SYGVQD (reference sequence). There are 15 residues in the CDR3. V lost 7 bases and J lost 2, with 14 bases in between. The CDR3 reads CASIGAGANTGELFF. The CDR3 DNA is TGCGCCAGCATCGGAGCAGGGGCCAACACCGGGGAGCTGTTTTTT.

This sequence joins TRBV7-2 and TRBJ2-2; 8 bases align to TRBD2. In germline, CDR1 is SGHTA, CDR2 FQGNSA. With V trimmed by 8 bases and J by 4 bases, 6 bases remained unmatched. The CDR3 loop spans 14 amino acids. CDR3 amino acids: CASRQRGFTGELFF. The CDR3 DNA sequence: TGTGCCAGCCGGCAGCGGGGGTTCACCGGGGAGCTGTTTTTT.

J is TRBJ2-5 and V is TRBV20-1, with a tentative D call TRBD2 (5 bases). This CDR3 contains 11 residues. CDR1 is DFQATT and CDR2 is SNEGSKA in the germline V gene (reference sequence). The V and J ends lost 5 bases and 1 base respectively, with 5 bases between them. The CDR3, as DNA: TGCAGTGCTCGGGGCCAAGAGACCCAGTACTTC. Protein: CSARGQETQYF.

The CDR3, as DNA: TGTGCCTGGAGAACCTCTCCCGGGGAAAAACTGTTTTTT. Residues: CAWRTSPGEKLFF. This chain uses TRBV30 with TRBJ1-4; D remains unclear. V lost 3 bases and J 8 bases, leaving 13 bases between the germline ends. Germline V gene lookup returns CDR1 GTSNPN and CDR2 SVGIG (reference sequence). CDR3 length: 13 amino acids.

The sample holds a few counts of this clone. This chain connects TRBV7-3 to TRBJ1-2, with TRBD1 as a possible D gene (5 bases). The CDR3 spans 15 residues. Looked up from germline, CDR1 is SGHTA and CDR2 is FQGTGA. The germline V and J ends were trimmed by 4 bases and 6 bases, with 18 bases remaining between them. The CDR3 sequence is CASSSYPGTINGYTF. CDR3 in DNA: TGTGCCAGCAGCTCGTATCCCGGGACTATTAATGGCTACACCTTC.

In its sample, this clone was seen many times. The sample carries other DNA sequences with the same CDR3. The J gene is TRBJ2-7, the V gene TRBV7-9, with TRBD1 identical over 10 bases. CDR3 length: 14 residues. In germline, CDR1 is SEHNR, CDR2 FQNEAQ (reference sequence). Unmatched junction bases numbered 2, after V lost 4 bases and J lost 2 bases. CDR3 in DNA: TGTGCCAGCAGCTCCGGGACAGGGGCCTACGAGCAGTACTTC. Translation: CASSSGTGAYEQYF.

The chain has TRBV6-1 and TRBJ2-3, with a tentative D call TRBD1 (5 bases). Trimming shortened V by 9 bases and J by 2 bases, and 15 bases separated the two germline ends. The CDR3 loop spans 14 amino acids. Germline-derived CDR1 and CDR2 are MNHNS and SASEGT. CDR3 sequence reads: CASPPFRVTDTQYF. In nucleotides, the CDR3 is TGTGCCAGTCCTCCTTTCAGGGTCACAGATACGCAGTATTTT.

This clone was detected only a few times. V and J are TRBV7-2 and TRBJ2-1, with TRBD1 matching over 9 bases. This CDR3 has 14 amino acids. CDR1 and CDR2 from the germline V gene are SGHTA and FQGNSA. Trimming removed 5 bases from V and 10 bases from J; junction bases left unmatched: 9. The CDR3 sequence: CASSPDRGYREQFF. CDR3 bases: TGTGCCAGCAGCCCCGACAGGGGGTATAGGGAGCAGTTCTTC.

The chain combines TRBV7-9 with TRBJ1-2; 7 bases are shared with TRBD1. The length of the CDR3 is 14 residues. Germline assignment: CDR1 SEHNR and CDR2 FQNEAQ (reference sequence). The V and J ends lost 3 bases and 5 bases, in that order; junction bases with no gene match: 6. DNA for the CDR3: TGTGCCAGCAGCTTGGGGGACAGCCGATATGGCTACACCTTC. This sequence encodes CASSLGDSRYGYTF.

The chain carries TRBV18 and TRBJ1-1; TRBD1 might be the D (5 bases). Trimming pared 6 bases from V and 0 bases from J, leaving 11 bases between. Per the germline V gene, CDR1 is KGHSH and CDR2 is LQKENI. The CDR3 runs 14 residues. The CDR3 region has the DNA TGTGCCAGCTCCCCTCGGGGGATGAACACTGAAGCTTTCTTT. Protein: CASSPRGMNTEAFF.

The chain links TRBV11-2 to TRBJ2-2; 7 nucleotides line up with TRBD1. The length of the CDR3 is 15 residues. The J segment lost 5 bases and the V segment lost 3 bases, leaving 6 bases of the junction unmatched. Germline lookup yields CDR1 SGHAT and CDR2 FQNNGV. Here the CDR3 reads CASSFGTEGTGELFF. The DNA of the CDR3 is TGTGCCAGCAGCTTCGGGACAGAGGGGACCGGGGAGCTGTTTTTT. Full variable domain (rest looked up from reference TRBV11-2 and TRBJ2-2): EAGVAQSPRYKIIEKRQSVAFWCNPISGHATLYWYQQILGQGPKLLIQFQNNGVVDDSQLPKDRFSAERLKGVDSTLKIQPAKLEDSAVYLCASSFGTEGTGELFFGEGSRLTVL.

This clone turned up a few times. The CDR3 region has the DNA TGTGCCAGCAGTGAGCGGACAGGGCGGAGCAATCAGCCCCAGCATTTT. It encodes CASSERTGRSNQPQHF. The chain uses TRBV6-1 and TRBJ1-5; 8 bases are shared with TRBD1. This CDR3 comprises 16 residues. With 3 bases clipped from V and 1 base from J, the junction kept 5 bases outside the gene matches. Germline assignment: CDR1 MNHNS and CDR2 SASEGT.

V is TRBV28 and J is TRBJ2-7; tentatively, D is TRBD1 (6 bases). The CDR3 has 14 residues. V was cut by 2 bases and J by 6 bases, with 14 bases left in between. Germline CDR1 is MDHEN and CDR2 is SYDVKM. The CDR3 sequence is CASSLRGDKGEQYF. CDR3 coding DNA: TGTGCCAGCAGTTTAAGAGGGGACAAAGGCGAGCAGTACTTC.

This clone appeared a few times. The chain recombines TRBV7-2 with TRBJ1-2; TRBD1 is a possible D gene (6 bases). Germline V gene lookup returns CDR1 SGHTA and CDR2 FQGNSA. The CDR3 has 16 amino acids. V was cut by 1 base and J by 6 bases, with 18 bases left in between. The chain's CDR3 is CASSLGISRGQNGYTF. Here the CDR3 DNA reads TGTGCCAGCAGCTTAGGTATATCGCGGGGGCAGAATGGCTACACCTTC.

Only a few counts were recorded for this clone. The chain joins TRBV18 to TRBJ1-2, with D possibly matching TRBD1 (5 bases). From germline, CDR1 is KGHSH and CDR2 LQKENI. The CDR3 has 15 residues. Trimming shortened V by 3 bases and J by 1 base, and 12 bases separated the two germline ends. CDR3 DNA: TGTGCCAGCTCACCCCGACAGATTTTTAACTATGGCTACACCTTC. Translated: CASSPRQIFNYGYTF.